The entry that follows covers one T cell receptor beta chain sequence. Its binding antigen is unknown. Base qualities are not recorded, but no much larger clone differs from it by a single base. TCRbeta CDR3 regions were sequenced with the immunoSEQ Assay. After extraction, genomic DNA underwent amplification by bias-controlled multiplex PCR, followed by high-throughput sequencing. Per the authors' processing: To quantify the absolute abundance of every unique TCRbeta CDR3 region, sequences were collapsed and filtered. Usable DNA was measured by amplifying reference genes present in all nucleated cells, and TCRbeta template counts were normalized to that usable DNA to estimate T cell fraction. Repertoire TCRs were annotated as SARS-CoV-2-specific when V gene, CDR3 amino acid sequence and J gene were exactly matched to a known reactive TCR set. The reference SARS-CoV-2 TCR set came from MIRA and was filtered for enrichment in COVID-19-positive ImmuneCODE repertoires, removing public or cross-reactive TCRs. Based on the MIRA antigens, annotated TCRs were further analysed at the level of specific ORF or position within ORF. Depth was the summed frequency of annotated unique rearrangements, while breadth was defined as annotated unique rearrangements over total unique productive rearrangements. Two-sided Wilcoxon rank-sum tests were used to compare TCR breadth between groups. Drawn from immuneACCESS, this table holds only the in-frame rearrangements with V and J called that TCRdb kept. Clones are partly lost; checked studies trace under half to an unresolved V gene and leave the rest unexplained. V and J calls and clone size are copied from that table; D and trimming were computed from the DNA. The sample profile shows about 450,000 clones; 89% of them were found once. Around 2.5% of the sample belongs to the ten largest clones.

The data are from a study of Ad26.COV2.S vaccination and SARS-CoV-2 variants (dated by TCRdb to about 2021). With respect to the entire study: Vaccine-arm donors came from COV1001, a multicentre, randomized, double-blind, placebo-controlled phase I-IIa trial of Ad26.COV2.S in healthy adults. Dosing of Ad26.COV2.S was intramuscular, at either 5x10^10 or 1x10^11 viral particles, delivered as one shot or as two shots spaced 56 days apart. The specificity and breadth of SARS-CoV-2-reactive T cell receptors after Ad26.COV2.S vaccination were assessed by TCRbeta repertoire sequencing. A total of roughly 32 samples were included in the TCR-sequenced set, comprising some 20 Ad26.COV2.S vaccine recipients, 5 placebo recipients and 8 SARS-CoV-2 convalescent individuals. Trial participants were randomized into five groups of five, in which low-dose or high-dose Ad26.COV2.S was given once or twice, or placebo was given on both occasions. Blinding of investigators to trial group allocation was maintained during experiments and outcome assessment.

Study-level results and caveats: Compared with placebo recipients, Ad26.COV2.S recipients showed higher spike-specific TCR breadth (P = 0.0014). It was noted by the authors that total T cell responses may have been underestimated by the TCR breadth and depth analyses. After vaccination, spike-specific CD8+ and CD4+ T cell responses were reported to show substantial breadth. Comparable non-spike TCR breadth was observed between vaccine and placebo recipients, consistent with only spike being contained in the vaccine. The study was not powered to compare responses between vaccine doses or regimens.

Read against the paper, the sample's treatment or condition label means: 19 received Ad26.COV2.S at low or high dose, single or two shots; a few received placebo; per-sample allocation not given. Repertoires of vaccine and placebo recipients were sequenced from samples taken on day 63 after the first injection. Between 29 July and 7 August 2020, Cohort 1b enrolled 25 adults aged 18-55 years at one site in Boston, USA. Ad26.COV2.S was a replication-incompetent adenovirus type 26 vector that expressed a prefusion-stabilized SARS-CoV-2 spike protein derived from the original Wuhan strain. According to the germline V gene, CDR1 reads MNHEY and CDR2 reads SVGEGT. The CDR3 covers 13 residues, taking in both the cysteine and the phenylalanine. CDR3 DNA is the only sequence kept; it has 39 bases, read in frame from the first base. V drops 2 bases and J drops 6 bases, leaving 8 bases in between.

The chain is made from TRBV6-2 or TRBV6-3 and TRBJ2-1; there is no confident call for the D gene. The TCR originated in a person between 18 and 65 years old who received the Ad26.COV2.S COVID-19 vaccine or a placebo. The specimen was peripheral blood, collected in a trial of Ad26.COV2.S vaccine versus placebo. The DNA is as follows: TGTGCCAGCAGTTACGGCCGCCTCAATGAGCAGTTCTTC. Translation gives CASSYGRLNEQFF.